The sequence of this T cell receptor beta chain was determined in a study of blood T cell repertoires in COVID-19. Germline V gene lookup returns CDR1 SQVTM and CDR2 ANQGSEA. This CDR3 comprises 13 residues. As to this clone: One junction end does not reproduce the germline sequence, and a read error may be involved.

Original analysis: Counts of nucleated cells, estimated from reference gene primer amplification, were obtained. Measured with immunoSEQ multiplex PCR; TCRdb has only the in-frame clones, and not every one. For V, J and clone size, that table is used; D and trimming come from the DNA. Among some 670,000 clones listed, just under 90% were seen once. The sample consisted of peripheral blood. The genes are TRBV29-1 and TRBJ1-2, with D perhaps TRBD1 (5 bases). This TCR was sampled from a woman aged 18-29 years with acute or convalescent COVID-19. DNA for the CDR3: TGCAGCGTTGATACCGGGCCGACAGATCACTACCCCTTC. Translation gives CSVDTGPTDHYPF.